This T cell receptor (beta chain) stems from a study of glioma-infiltrating T cells. General study results and limits: Non-neoplastic patients had below-expected tissue-blood divergence, while all gliomas exceeded expectation. Only very few CDR3 sequences appeared in both tissue and blood.

This CDR3 is built from 15 residues. Trimming pared 5 bases from V and 9 bases from J, leaving 22 bases between. The V gene's germline CDR1 is MNHEY and CDR2 SMNVEV (reference sequence). Using RNA template, CDR3s of TCR alpha and beta were amplified with iRepertoire arm-PCR. Input was roughly 85-400 ng of tissue mRNA or PBMC total RNA. MiXCR was run by TCRdb on the multiplex PCR reads, yielding one entry per CDR3 protein. The sample yields roughly 200,000 distinct CDR3 sequences, roughly a third seen once. As concerns this clonotype: Its antigen remains unidentified.

The chain couples TRBV27 to TRBJ2-5; D may be TRBD2 (6 bases). The origin of this receptor is a human donor with low-grade glioma or glioblastoma, undergoing nonglioma brain surgery, or in good health (not recorded which). The specimen was glioma tissue, nonneoplastic brain tissue, or PBMCs (not recorded which). CDR3 DNA: TGTGCCAGCAGTCCGCGGACTATCTGGAGGTGGGCCCAGTACTTC. Its translation: CASSPRTIWRWAQYF.